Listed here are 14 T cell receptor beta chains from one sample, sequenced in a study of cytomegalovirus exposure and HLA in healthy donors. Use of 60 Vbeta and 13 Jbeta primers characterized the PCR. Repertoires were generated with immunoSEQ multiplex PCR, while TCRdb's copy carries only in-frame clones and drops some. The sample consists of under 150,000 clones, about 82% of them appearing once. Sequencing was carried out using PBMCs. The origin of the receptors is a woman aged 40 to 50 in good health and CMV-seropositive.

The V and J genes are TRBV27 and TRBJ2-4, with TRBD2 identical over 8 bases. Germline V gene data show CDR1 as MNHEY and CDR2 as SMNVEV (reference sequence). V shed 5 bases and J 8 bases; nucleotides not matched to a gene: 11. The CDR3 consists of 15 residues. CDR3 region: CASSPERERADIQYF. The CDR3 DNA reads TGTGCCAGCAGTCCCGAGCGGGAGCGGGCAGACATTCAGTACTTC.

The CDR3 region has the DNA TGTGCCAGCAGTCCAGGGACAGACCCTTATGAAGCTTTCTTT. It encodes CASSPGTDPYEAFF. The chain carries TRBV6-5 and TRBJ1-1; the match to TRBD1 covers 7 bases. Trimming cost V 5 bases and J 7 bases; bases outside gene matches: 10. Germline assignment: CDR1 MNHEY and CDR2 SVGAGI. CDR3 length: 14 amino acids.

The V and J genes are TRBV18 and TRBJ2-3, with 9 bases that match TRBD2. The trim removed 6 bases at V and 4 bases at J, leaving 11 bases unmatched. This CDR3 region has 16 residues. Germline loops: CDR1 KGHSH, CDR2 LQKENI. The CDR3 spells CASSVGPSGRSDTQYF. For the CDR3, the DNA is TGTGCCAGCTCGGTAGGCCCCAGCGGGAGGTCAGATACGCAGTATTTT.

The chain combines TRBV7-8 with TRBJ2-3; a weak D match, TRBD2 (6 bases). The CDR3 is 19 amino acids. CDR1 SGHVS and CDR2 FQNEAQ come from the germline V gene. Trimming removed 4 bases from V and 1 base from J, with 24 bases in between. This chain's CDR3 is CASSSSRVKAVAGTDTQYF. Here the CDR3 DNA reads TGTGCCAGCAGCTCTTCCCGGGTTAAAGCGGTAGCGGGCACAGATACGCAGTATTTT.

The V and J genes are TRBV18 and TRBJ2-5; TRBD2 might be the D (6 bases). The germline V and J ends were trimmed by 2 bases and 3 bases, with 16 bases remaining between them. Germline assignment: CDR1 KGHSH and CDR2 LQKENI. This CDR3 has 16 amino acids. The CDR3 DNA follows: TGTGCCAGCTCACCATACCGGGCGGAGGGAAAAGAGACCCAGTACTTC. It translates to CASSPYRAEGKETQYF.

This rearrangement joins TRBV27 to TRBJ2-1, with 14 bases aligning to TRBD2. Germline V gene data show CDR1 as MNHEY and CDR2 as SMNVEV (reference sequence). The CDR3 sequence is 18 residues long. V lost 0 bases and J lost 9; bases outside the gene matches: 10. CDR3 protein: CASSLSTSGRAGTGEQFF. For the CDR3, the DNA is TGTGCCAGCAGTTTATCGACTAGCGGGAGGGCCGGGACGGGTGAGCAGTTCTTC.

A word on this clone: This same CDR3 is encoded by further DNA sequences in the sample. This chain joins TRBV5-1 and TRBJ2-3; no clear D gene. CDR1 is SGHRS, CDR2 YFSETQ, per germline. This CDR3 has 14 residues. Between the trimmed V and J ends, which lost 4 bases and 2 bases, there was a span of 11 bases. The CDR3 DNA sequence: TGCGCCAGCAGCACTGACTCCTACACAGATACGCAGTATTTT. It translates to CASSTDSYTDTQYF.

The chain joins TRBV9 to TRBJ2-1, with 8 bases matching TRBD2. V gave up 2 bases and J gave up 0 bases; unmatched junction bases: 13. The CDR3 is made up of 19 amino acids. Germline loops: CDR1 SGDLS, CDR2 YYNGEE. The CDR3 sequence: CASSVSPGLGRSSYNEQFF. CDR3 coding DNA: TGTGCCAGCAGCGTGTCCCCGGGACTAGGGCGATCCTCCTACAATGAGCAGTTCTTC.

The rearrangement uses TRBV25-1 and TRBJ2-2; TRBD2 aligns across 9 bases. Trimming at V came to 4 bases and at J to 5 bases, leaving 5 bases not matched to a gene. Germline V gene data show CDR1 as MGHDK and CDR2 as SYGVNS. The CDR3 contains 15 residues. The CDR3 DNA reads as TGTGCCAGCAGTGTCGCGGGAGGGAGAACCGGGGAGCTGTTTTTT. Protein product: CASSVAGGRTGELFF. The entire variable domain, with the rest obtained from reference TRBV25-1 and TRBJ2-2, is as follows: EADIYQTPRYLVIGTGKKITLECSQTMGHDKMYWYQQDPGMELHLIHYSYGVNSTEKGDLSSESTVSRIRTEHFPLTLESARPSHTSQYLCASSVAGGRTGELFFGEGSRLTVL.

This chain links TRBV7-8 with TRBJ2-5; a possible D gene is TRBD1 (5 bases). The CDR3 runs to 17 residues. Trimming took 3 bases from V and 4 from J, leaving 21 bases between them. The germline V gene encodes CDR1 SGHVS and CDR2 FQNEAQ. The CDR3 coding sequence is TGTGCCAGCAGCTTTTTCCTAGGGCAGGGCCCTCGAGAGACCCAGTACTTC. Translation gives CASSFFLGQGPRETQYF. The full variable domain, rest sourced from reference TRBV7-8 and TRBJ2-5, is GAGVSQSPRYKVAKRGQDVALRCDPISGHVSLFWYQQALGQGPEFLTYFQNEAQLDKSGLPSDRFFAERPEGSVSTLKIQRTQQEDSAVYLCASSFFLGQGPRETQYFGPGTRLLVL.

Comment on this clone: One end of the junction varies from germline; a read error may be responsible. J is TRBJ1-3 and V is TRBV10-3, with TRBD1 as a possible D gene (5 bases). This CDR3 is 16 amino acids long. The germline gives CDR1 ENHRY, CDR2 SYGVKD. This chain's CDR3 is CAITESPETAFGTIYF. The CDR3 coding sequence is TGTGCCATCACTGAGTCCCCCGAGACAGCGTTCGGAACCATATATTTT.

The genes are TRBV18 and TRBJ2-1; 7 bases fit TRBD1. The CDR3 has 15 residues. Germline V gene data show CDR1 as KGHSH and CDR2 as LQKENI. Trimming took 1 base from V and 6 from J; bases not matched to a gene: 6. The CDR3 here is CASSPQTGAINEQFF. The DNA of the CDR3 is TGTGCCAGCTCACCACAAACAGGGGCAATCAATGAGCAGTTCTTC.

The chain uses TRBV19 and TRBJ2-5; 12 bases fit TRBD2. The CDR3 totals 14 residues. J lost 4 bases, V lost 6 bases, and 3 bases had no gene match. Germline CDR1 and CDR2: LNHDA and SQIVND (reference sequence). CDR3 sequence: CASRKLAGGETQYF. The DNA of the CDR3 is TGTGCCAGTAGAAAACTAGCGGGAGGAGAGACCCAGTACTTC.

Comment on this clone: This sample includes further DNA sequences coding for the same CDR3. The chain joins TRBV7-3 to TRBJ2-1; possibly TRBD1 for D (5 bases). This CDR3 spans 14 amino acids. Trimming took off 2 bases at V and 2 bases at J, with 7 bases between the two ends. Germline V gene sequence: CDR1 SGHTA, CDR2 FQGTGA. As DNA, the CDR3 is TGTGCCAGCAGCTTACAGGGAACCTACAATGAGCAGTTCTTC. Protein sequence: CASSLQGTYNEQFF.